This T cell receptor beta chain was captured in a study of OX40 agonist ivuxolimab in advanced cancers. Study results and limitations: Partial responders treated at 0.1-3.0 mg/kg exhibited clonal expansion among the lowest measured.

As concerns this clone: Its cognate antigen is unknown.

The CDR3 spans 14 residues. Germline lookup yields CDR1 SGDLS and CDR2 YYNGEE. The germline V and J ends were trimmed by 2 bases and 1 base, with 10 bases remaining between them. Libraries were prepared by immunoSEQ multiplex PCR; TCRdb keeps only in-frame clonotypes and omits some of them. The table shows about 69,000 clones, with 80% to 90% occurring only once. The chain links TRBV9 to TRBJ2-7; D perhaps matches TRBD1 (6 bases). This specimen was CD4+ or CD8+ T cells sorted from blood, taken in a trial of the OX40 agonist ivuxolimab. The clonotype originates from an adult with an advanced solid tumor such as melanoma, head and neck, liver or kidney cancer. CDR3 loop: CASSVRGGSYEQYF. The CDR3 region has the DNA TGTGCCAGCAGCGTCAGGGGCGGGTCCTACGAGCAGTACTTC.